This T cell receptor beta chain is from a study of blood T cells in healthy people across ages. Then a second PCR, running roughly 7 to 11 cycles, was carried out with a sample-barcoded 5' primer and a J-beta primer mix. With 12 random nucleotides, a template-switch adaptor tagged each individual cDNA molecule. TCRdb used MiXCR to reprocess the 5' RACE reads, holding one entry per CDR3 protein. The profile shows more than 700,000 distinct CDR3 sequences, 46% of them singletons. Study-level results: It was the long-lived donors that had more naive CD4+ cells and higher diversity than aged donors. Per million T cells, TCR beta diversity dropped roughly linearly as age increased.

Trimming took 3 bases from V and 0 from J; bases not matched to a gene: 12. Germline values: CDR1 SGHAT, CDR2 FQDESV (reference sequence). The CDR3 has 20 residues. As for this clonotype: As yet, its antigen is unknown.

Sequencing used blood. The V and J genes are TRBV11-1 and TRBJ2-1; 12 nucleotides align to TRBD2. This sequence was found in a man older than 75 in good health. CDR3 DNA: TGTGCCAGCAGCTTCCCCGGACTAGCGGGGAACCCTAGCTCCTACAATGAGCAGTTCTTC. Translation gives CASSFPGLAGNPSSYNEQFF.